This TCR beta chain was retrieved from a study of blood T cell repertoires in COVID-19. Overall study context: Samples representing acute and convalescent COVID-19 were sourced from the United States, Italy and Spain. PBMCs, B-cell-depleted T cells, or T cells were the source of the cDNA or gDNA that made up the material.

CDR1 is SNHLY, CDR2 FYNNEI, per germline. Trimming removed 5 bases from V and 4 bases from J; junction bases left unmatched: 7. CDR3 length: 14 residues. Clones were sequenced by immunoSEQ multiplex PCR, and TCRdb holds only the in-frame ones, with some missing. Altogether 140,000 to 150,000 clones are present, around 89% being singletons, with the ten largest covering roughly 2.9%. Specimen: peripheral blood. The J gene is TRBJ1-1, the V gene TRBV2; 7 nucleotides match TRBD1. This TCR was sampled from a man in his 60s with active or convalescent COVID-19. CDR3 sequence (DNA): TGTGCCAGCAGTTTACAGGGGCAGGGCACTGAAGCTTTCTTT. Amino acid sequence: CASSLQGQGTEAFF.